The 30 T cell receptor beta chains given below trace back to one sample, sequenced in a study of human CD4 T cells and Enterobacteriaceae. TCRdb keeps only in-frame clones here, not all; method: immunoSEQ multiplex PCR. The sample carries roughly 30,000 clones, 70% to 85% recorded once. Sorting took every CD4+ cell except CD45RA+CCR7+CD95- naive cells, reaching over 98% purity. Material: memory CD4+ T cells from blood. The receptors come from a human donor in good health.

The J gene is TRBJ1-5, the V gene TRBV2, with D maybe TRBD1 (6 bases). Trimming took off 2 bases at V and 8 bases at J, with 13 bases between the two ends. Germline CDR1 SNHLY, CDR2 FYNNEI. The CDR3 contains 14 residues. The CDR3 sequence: CASSEWTEREPQHF. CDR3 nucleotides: TGTGCCAGCAGTGAATGGACAGAGAGGGAGCCCCAGCATTTT.

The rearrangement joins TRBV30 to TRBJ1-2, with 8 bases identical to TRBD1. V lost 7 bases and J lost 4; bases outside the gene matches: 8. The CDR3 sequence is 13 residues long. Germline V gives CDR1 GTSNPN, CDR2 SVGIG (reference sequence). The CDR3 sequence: CASTTGVTYGYTF. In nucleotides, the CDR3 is TGTGCCTCTACGACAGGGGTGACCTATGGCTACACCTTC.

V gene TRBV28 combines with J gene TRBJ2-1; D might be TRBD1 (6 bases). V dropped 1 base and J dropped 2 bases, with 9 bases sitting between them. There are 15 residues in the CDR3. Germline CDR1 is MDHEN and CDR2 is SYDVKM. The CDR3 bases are TGTGCCAGCAGTTTATATGGGGGCACCTACAATGAGCAGTTCTTC. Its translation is CASSLYGGTYNEQFF.

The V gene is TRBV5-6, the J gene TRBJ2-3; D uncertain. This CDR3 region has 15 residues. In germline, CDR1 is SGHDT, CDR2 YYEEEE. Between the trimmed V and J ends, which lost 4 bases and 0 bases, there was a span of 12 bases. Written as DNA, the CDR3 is TGTGCCAGCAGCCCGACACCTTTTAGCACAGATACGCAGTATTTT. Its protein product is CASSPTPFSTDTQYF.

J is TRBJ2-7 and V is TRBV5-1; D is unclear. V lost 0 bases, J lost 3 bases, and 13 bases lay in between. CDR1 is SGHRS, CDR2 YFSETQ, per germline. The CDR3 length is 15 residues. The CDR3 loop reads CASSLEGRAHYEQYF. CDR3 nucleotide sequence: TGCGCCAGCAGCTTGGAGGGAAGGGCTCACTACGAGCAGTACTTC. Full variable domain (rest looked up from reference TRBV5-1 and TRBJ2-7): KAGVTQTPRYLIKTRGQQVTLSCSPISGHRSVSWYQQTPGQGLQFLFEYFSETQRNKGNFPGRFSGRQFSNSRSEMNVSTLELGDSALYLCASSLEGRAHYEQYFGPGTRLTVT.

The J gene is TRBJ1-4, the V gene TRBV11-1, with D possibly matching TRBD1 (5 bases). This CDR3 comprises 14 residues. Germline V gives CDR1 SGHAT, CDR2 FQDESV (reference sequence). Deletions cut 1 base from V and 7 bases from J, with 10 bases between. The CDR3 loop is CASSLDLGAEKLFF. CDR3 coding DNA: TGTGCCAGCAGCTTAGATCTCGGGGCTGAAAAACTGTTTTTT.

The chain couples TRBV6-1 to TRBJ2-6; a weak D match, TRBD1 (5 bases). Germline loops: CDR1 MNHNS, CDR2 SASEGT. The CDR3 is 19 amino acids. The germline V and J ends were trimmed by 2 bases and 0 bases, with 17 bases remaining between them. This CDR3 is CASSEYLWDRGSGANVLTF. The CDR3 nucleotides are TGTGCCAGCAGTGAATATCTTTGGGATAGGGGCTCTGGGGCCAACGTCCTGACTTTC.

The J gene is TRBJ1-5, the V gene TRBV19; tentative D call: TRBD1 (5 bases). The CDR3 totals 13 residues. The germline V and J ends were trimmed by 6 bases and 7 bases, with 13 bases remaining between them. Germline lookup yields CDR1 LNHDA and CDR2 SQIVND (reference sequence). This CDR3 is CASSQGAPQPQHF. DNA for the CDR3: TGTGCCAGTAGCCAGGGTGCTCCGCAGCCCCAGCATTTT.

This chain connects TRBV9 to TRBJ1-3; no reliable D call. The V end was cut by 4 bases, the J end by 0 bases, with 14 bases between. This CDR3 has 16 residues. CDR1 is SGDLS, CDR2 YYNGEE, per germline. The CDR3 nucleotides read TGTGCCAGCAGCCCAGGATTACAGAGCTCTGGAAACACCATATATTTT. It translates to CASSPGLQSSGNTIYF.

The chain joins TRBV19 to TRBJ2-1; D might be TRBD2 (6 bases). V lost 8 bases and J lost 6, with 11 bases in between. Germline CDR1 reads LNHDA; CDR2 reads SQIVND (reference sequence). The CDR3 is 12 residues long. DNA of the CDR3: TGTGCCAGTCGACTAGATTCCAATGAGCAGTTCTTC. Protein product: CASRLDSNEQFF. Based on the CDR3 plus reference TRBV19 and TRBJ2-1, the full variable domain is DGGITQSPKYLFRKEGQNVTLSCEQNLNHDAMYWYRQDPGQGLRLIYYSQIVNDFQKGDIAEGYSVSREKKESFPLTVTSAQKNPTAFYLCASRLDSNEQFFGPGTRLTVL.

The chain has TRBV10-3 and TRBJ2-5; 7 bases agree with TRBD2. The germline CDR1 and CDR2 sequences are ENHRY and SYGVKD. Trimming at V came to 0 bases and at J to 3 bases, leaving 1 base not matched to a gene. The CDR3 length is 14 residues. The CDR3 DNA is TGTGCCATCAGTGAGTCGGCGGGAGAAGAGACCCAGTACTTC. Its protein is CAISESAGEETQYF.

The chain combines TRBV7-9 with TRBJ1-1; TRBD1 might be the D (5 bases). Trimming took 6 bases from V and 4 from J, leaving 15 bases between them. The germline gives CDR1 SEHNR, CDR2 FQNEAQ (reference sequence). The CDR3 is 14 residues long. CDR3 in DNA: TGTGCCAGCAGATCCTCCGGGGGACCCACTGAAGCTTTCTTT. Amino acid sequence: CASRSSGGPTEAFF. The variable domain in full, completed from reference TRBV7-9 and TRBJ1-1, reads DTGVSQNPRHKITKRGQNVTFRCDPISEHNRLYWYRQTLGQGPEFLTYFQNEAQLEKSRLLSDRFSAERPKGSFSTLEIQRTEQGDSAMYLCASRSSGGPTEAFFGQGTRLTVV.

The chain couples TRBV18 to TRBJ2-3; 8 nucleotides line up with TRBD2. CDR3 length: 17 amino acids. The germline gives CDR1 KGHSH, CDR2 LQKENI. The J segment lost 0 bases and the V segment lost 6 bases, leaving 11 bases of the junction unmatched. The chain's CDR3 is CASSPGPSGLSTDTQYF. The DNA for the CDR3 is TGTGCCAGCTCCCCAGGGCCTAGCGGGCTTAGCACAGATACGCAGTATTTT.

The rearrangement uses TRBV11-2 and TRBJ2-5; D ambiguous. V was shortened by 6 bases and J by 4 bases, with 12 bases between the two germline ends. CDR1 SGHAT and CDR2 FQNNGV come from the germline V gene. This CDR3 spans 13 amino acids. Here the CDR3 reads CASRSGSGETQYF. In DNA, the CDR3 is TGTGCCAGCAGGTCCGGGTCTGGAGAGACCCAGTACTTC.

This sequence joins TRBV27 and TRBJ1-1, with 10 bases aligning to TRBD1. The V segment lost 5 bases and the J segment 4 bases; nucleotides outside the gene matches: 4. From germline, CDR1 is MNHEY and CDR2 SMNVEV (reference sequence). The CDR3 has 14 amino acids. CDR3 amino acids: CASSPRTGGTEAFF. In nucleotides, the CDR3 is TGTGCCAGCAGTCCGAGGACAGGGGGCACTGAAGCTTTCTTT.

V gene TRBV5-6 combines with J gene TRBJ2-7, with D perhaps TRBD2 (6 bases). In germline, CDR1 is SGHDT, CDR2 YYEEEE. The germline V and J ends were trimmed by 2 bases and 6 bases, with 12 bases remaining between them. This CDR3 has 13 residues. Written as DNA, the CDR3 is TGTGCCAGCAGCTTTCCCCTCGGGGGCGAGCAGTACTTC. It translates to CASSFPLGGEQYF. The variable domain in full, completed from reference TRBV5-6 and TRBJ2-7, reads DAGVTQSPTHLIKTRGQQVTLRCSPKSGHDTVSWYQQALGQGPQFIFQYYEEEERQRGNFPDRFSGHQFPNYSSELNVNALLLGDSALYLCASSFPLGGEQYFGPGTRLTVT.

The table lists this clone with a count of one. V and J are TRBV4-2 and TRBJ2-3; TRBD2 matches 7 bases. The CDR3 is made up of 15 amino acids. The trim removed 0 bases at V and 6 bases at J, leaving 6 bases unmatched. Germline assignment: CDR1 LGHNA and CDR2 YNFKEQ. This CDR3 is CASSQERRGIDTQYF. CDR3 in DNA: TGTGCCAGCAGCCAAGAACGGCGGGGGATTGATACGCAGTATTTT.

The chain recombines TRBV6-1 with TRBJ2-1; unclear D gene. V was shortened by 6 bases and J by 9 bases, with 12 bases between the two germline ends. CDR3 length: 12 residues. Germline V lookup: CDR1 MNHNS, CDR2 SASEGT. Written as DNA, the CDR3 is TGTGCCAGCAGCCCCAGGCGAGGTGAGCAGTTCTTC. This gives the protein CASSPRRGEQFF.

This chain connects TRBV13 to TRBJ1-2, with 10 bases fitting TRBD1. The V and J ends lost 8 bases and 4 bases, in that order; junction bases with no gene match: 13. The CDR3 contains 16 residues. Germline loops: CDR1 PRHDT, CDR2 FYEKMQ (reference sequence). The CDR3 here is CASATGGRQLGYGYTF. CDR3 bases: TGTGCCAGCGCGACAGGGGGCAGGCAGTTAGGCTATGGCTACACCTTC. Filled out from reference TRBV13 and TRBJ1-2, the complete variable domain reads AAGVIQSPRHLIKEKRETATLKCYPIPRHDTVYWYQQGPGQDPQFLISFYEKMQSDKGSIPDRFSAQQFSDYHSELNMSSLELGDSALYFCASATGGRQLGYGYTFGSGTRLTVV.

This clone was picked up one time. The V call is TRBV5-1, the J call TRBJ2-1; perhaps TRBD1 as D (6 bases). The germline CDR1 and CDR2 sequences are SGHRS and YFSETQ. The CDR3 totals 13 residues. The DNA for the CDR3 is TGCGCAAAAGGTCAGGGGTTAAGCAATGAGCAGTTCTTC. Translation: CAKGQGLSNEQFF.

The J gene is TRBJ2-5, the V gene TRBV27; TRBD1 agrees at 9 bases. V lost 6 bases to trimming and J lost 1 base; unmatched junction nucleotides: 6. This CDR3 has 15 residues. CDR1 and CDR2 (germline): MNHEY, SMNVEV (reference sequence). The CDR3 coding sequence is TGTGCCAGCAGCCCTGGACAGGGGACCCAAGAGACCCAGTACTTC. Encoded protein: CASSPGQGTQETQYF.

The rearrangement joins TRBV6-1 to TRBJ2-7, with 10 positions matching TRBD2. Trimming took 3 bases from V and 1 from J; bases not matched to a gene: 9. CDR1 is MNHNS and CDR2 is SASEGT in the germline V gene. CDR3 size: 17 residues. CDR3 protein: CASSDTRWTSGSYEQYF. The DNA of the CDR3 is TGTGCCAGCAGTGACACCCGGTGGACTAGCGGTTCCTACGAGCAGTACTTC.

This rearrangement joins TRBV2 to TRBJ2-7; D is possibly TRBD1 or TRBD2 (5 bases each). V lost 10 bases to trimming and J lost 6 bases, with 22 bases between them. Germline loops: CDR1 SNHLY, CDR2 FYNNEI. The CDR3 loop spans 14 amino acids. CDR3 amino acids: CATKEGRRQTEQYF. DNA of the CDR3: TGTGCCACCAAAGAGGGGCGGAGACAGACCGAGCAGTACTTC.

The CDR3 DNA follows: TGTGCCATCAGTCAAAGGACAGGGAGTCAAGAGACCCAGTACTTC. As protein: CAISQRTGSQETQYF. The V and J genes are TRBV10-3 and TRBJ2-5; 8 bases align to TRBD1. The ends lost 5 bases at V and 2 bases at J; junction bases unmatched: 7. The germline V gene has CDR1 ENHRY and CDR2 SYGVKD. The CDR3 has 15 amino acids.

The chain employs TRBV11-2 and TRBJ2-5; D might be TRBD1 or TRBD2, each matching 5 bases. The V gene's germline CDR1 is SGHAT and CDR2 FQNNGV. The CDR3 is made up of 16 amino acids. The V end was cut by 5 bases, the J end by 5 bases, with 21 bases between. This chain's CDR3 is CASSPTSGTPAETQYF. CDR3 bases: TGTGCCAGCAGCCCGACCTCCGGGACGCCCGCGGAGACCCAGTACTTC. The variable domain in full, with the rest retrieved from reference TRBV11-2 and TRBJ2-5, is EAGVAQSPRYKIIEKRQSVAFWCNPISGHATLYWYQQILGQGPKLLIQFQNNGVVDDSQLPKDRFSAERLKGVDSTLKIQPAKLEDSAVYLCASSPTSGTPAETQYFGPGTRLLVL.

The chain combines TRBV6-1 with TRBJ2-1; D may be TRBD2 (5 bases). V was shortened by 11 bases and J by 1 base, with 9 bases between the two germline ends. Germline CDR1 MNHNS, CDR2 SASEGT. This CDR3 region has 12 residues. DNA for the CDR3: TGTGCCGGGTCGGGATCCTACAATGAGCAGTTCTTC. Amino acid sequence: CAGSGSYNEQFF.

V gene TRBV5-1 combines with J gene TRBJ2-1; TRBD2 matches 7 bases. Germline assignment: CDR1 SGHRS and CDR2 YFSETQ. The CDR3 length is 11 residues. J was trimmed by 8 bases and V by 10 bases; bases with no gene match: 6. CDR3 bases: TGCGCCTCGCGCGGGAGAGATGAGCAGTTCTTC. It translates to CASRGRDEQFF.

This CDR3 is CASTTPDGAYGYTF. CDR3 DNA: TGTGCCAGCACTACCCCGGACGGGGCCTATGGCTACACCTTC. The rearrangement uses TRBV6-6 and TRBJ1-2; possible D gene TRBD1, 5 bases. Deletions cut 7 bases from V and 4 bases from J, with 16 bases between. This CDR3 has 14 amino acids. The germline CDR1 and CDR2 sequences are MNHNY and SVGAGI (reference sequence).

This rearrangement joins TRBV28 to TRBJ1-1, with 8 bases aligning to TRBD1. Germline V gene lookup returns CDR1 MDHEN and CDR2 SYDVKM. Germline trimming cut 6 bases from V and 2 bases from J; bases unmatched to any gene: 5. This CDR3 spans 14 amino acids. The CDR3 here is CASRKDRANTEAFF. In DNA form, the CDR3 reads TGTGCCAGCAGAAAGGACAGGGCTAACACTGAAGCTTTCTTT.

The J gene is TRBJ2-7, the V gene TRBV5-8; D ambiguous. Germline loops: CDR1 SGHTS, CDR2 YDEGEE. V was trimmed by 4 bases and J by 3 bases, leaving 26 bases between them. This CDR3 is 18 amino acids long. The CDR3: CASSTQAPGLKDDYEQYF. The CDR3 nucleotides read TGTGCCAGCAGCACACAAGCCCCGGGCCTCAAAGACGACTACGAGCAGTACTTC.